This T cell receptor (beta chain) comes out of a study of CD8 T cells in Susac syndrome. With 0 bases removed from V and 1 base from J, the gap between germline ends came to 12 bases. The germline gives CDR1 MNHEY, CDR2 SVGEGT. CDR3 length: 16 residues. This clonotype has just a few counts. What it binds is unknown. cDNA came from about 0.5 to 1 ug RNA primed by random hexamers. It was immunoSEQ multiplex PCR that amplified TCR beta CDR3 across 54 Vbeta and 13 Jbeta. MiXCR was run by TCRdb on the immunoSEQ multiplex PCR reads, yielding one entry per CDR3 protein. The table lists about 190,000 distinct CDR3 sequences, around 95% of them singletons. Broader study findings: Several Susac-specific public clones appeared in CD8+ TEMRA repertoires, and around 16 in total CD8+ repertoires.

The sample consisted of CD8+ T cells from PBMCs. The receptor was isolated from a human donor with Susac syndrome. J is TRBJ1-2 and V is TRBV6-2 or TRBV6-3; unclear D gene. The DNA for the CDR3 is TGTGCCAGCAGTTACTCGTACAGCGGCGGTAACTATGGCTACACCTTC. Translated, it gives CASSYSYSGGNYGYTF.